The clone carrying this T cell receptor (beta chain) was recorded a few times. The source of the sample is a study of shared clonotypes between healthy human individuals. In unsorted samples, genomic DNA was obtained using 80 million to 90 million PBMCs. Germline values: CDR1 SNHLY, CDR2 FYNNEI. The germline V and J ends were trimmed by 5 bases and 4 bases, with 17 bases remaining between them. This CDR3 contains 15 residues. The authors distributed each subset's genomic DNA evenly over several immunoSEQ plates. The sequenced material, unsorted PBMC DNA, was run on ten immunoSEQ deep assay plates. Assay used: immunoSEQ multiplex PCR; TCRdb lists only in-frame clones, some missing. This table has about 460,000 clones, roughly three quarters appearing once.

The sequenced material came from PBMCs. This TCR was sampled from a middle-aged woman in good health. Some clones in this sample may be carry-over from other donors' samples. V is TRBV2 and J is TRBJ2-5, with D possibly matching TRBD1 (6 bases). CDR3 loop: CASSQGRGIGETQYF. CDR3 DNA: TGTGCCAGCAGTCAGGGCAGGGGAATAGGAGAGACCCAGTACTTC.